The next 22 T cell receptor beta chains were all read from a single sample in a study of blood T cell repertoires in COVID-19. Produced via immunoSEQ multiplex PCR; TCRdb's table is partial and in-frame only. The sample lists a few hundred thousand clones, around 87% occurring once. Sequencing was performed on PBMCs or T cells enriched from blood (not recorded which). All receptors derive from a man aged 40-50 years in a cohort exposed to, infected with or recovered from COVID-19 (not recorded which).

The chain links TRBV14 to TRBJ2-7, with 11 bases aligning to TRBD2. The trim removed 1 base at V and 7 bases at J, leaving 9 bases unmatched. Germline loops: CDR1 SGHDN, CDR2 FVKESK. CDR3 size: 16 residues. This CDR3 is CASSQAHTSGRGEQYF. The CDR3 bases are TGTGCCAGCAGCCAAGCCCATACTAGCGGGAGAGGAGAGCAGTACTTC.

The chain joins TRBV5-4 to TRBJ2-1, with TRBD2 matching over 8 bases. The CDR3 covers 13 residues. Unmatched junction bases numbered 1, after V lost 1 base and J lost 7 bases. Germline V lookup: CDR1 SGHNT, CDR2 YYREEE (reference sequence). CDR3 in amino acids: CASSLSGSNEQFF. CDR3 DNA sequence: TGTGCCAGCAGCTTGAGCGGGAGTAATGAGCAGTTCTTC. Full variable domain (outside the CDR3, taken from reference TRBV5-4 and TRBJ2-1): ETGVTQSPTHLIKTRGQQVTLRCSSQSGHNTVSWYQQALGQGPQFIFQYYREEENGRGNFPPRFSGLQFPNYSSELNVNALELDDSALYLCASSLSGSNEQFFGPGTRLTVL.

This clone came up once. The chain couples TRBV9 to TRBJ1-1, with D possibly TRBD1 on 6 matching bases. CDR1 and CDR2 (germline): SGDLS, YYNGEE. CDR3 length: 13 residues. V lost 3 bases and J lost 6, with 12 bases in between. The CDR3 spells CASSAGTPAEAFF. CDR3 bases: TGTGCCAGCAGCGCGGGGACACCTGCTGAAGCTTTCTTT. The full variable domain, its missing parts supplied by reference TRBV9 and TRBJ1-1, is DSGVTQTPKHLITATGQRVTLRCSPRSGDLSVYWYQQSLDQGLQFLIQYYNGEERAKGNILERFSAQQFPDLHSELNLSSLELGDSALYFCASSAGTPAEAFFGQGTRLTVV.

The gene calls are TRBV4-1 and TRBJ2-7; TRBD2 agrees at 12 bases. The CDR3 extends over 13 amino acids. V dropped 4 bases and J dropped 5; count of bases not matched to a gene: 0. Germline-derived CDR1 and CDR2 are MGHRA and YSYEKL. CDR3 DNA: TGCGCCAGCAGCCGGACTAGCGGGAACGAGCAGTACTTC. It is translated as CASSRTSGNEQYF.

The genes are TRBV2 and TRBJ1-5, with D uncertain. Looked up from germline, CDR1 is SNHLY and CDR2 is FYNNEI. The V and J ends lost 6 bases and 1 base respectively, with 10 bases between them. The CDR3 is 14 residues long. The DNA of the CDR3 is TGTGCCAGCAGGTCGGGGATCAGCAATCAGCCCCAGCATTTT. Translated: CASRSGISNQPQHF.

The CDR3: CASSWRQGAQYF. For the CDR3, the DNA is TGTGCCAGCAGCTGGAGACAGGGAGCGCAGTATTTT. This chain connects TRBV7-3 to TRBJ2-3, with 7 nucleotides matching TRBD1. In germline, CDR1 is SGHTA, CDR2 FQGTGA. The V and J ends lost 4 bases and 10 bases, in that order; junction bases with no gene match: 5. This CDR3 spans 12 amino acids.

The rearrangement uses TRBV3-1 (or the pseudogene TRBV3-2) and TRBJ2-3; 8 bases fit TRBD2. Germline CDR1 and CDR2: LGHDT and YNNKEL (reference sequence). J lost 1 base, V lost 4 bases, and 7 bases had no gene match. The CDR3 sequence is 16 residues long. DNA for the CDR3: TGTGCCAGCAGCCCGGGAGACGGGAGGGGCACAGATACGCAGTATTTT. Translation: CASSPGDGRGTDTQYF.

This clone was recorded many times. The chain uses TRBV19 and TRBJ1-2, with TRBD1 as a possible D gene (5 bases). Germline V CDR1 and CDR2: LNHDA, SQIVND (reference sequence). The CDR3 runs to 12 residues. The V end lost 9 bases, the J end lost 4 bases, and 12 bases lay between the germline ends. The CDR3 nucleotides are TGTGCCAGCCAGCGGGACCGCTATGGCTACACCTTC. This codes for CASQRDRYGYTF.

This chain uses TRBV28 with TRBJ2-7; TRBD1 is a possible D gene (6 bases). V shed 2 bases and J shed 5 bases, with 10 bases lying between them. This CDR3 has 13 residues. Germline values: CDR1 MDHEN, CDR2 SYDVKM. The CDR3 loop is CASSLLGTNEQYF. CDR3 DNA sequence: TGTGCCAGCAGTTTACTAGGGACAAACGAGCAGTACTTC.

This clone has just one count. The chain joins TRBV7-9 to TRBJ1-2, with no clear D. The CDR3 sequence is 14 residues long. Trimming pared 5 bases from V and 4 bases from J, leaving 14 bases between. Per the germline V gene, CDR1 is SEHNR and CDR2 is FQNEAQ (reference sequence). The CDR3 sequence is CASSPTERSYGYTF. In nucleotides, the CDR3 is TGTGCCAGCAGCCCCACAGAGAGATCCTATGGCTACACCTTC.

This clone was found once. At one end, the junction sequence differs from germline, possibly due to a read error. This chain links TRBV7-9 with TRBJ2-2; 10 bases are a match to TRBD1. This CDR3 spans 16 amino acids. CDR1 is SEHNR, CDR2 FQNEAQ, per germline (reference sequence). The chain's CDR3 is CASRRTGGRSTRELFF. The CDR3 DNA follows: TGTGCCAGCAGACGGACAGGGGGGCGGTCCACCCGGGAGCTGTTTTTT.

J is TRBJ2-7 and V is TRBV15, with unresolved D. The CDR3 runs to 15 residues. V shed 0 bases and J shed 2 bases, with 11 bases lying between them. CDR1 and CDR2 from the germline V gene are LNHNV and YYDKDF (reference sequence). Here the CDR3 DNA reads TGTGCCACCAGCAGAGATGAACAGCCCCCCTACGAGCAGTACTTC. Its translation: CATSRDEQPPYEQYF.

Worth noting for this clone: Other nucleotide sequences in the sample specify the same CDR3. The rearrangement joins TRBV5-6 to TRBJ1-2; unclear D gene. The germline V gene encodes CDR1 SGHDT and CDR2 YYEEEE. V was trimmed by 0 bases and J by 3 bases, leaving 6 bases between them. CDR3 size: 13 residues. The CDR3 loop reads CASSLGQYYGYTF. CDR3 nucleotides: TGTGCCAGCAGCTTGGGGCAGTACTATGGCTACACCTTC.

The chain combines TRBV4-2 with TRBJ1-5, with D possibly TRBD1 on 6 matching bases. Germline V gene sequence: CDR1 LGHNA, CDR2 YNFKEQ. V was pared by 1 base and J by 2 bases, with 15 bases between. This CDR3 contains 17 residues. In DNA, the CDR3 is TGTGCCAGCAGCCAAGGGGCAGGGGCGGAAGGCAATCAGCCCCAGCATTTT. It yields the protein CASSQGAGAEGNQPQHF.

The genes are TRBV19 and TRBJ1-1, with D possibly matching TRBD1 (6 bases). Trimming removed 6 bases at V and 10 bases at J, with 21 bases between. The CDR3 totals 14 residues. Germline CDR1 and CDR2: LNHDA and SQIVND (reference sequence). In nucleotides, the CDR3 is TGTGCCAGTAGAAAGGGGGGGGATGTACCTAGAGCTTTCTTT. As protein: CASRKGGDVPRAFF.

The chain employs TRBV3-1 (or the pseudogene TRBV3-2) and TRBJ2-5; 13 bases map to TRBD2. With V trimmed by 3 bases and J by 5 bases, 9 bases remained unmatched. Germline CDR1 and CDR2: LGHDT and YNNKEL (reference sequence). The CDR3 has 17 amino acids. In DNA, the CDR3 is TGTGCCAGCAGCCACCTTGGACTAGCGGGAGTCGGGGAGACCCAGTACTTC. Amino acid sequence: CASSHLGLAGVGETQYF.

The CDR3 DNA reads TGTGCCAGCAGATCTAGCGGGAGGGCCACAGATACGCAGTATTTT. It yields the protein CASRSSGRATDTQYF. The chain is built from TRBV6-5 and TRBJ2-3; 12 positions agree with TRBD2. Trimming removed 6 bases from V and 2 bases from J; junction bases left unmatched: 3. Germline lookup yields CDR1 MNHEY and CDR2 SVGAGI. The CDR3 contains 15 residues.

The rearrangement links TRBV10-2 to TRBJ2-3; maybe TRBD2 (6 bases). In germline, CDR1 is WSHSY, CDR2 SAAADI. The CDR3 loop spans 15 amino acids. Trimming stripped 5 bases from V and 3 bases from J, with 15 bases between. The CDR3 coding sequence is TGCGCCAGCAGTATCGACGGGAGAGGAACAGATACGCAGTATTTT. Translated, it gives CASSIDGRGTDTQYF.

J is TRBJ2-7 and V is TRBV19; 10 nucleotides align to TRBD2. CDR1 LNHDA and CDR2 SQIVND come from the germline V gene (reference sequence). This CDR3 has 14 residues. Unmatched junction bases numbered 3, after V lost 5 bases and J lost 2 bases. The CDR3 reads CASSPGTSAYEQYF. The CDR3 DNA reads as TGTGCCAGTAGTCCGGGGACTAGCGCCTACGAGCAGTACTTC.

The chain has TRBV4-1 and TRBJ1-2; D remains ambiguous. Germline CDR1 reads MGHRA; CDR2 reads YSYEKL. The CDR3 covers 15 residues. V was cut by 4 bases and J by 1 base, with 13 bases left in between. The CDR3: CASSPADTSNYGYTF. The CDR3 nucleotides are TGCGCCAGCAGCCCAGCAGACACTAGTAACTATGGCTACACCTTC.

This rearrangement joins TRBV7-9 to TRBJ1-2; D ambiguous. Deletions cut 5 bases from V and 4 bases from J, with 11 bases between. CDR1 is SEHNR, CDR2 FQNEAQ, per germline (reference sequence). The CDR3 has 13 residues. This chain's CDR3 is CASSRGEIYGYTF. For the CDR3, the DNA is TGTGCCAGCAGCCGCGGGGAAATCTATGGCTACACCTTC.

Concerning this clone: One end of the junction does not line up with germline, which may come from a read error. The chain has TRBV2 and TRBJ2-1, with TRBD2 matching over 12 bases. The CDR3 is 16 residues long. The germline gives CDR1 SNHLY, CDR2 FYNNEI. The chain's CDR3 is CASSVETSGRSNGQFF. CDR3 DNA: TGTGCCAGCAGTGTAGAGACTAGCGGGAGAAGCAATGGGCAGTTCTTC.